One sample yielded the 9 T cell receptor beta chains listed below, sequenced in a study of blood T cell repertoires in COVID-19 (dated by TCRdb to 2018 to 2021). The library was produced with the immunoSEQ multiplex PCR assay. TCRdb re-hosts the immuneACCESS table, in-frame sequences only. Its copies lack some clones; in the studies checked, an unresolved V gene accounts for under half of them, and the cause for the rest is not known. Counted in this sample were 45,000 or so clones; over 70% of them appeared once. The ten largest account for over 11% of the sample. What was sequenced was peripheral blood. These receptors were taken from a human donor in a cohort sampled during active COVID-19.

The V call is TRBV28, the J call TRBJ2-3, with TRBD2 matching 10 bases. V shed 5 bases and J 0 bases; nucleotides not matched to a gene: 5. The CDR3 has 16 residues. Germline V CDR1 and CDR2: MDHEN, SYDVKM. The CDR3 bases are TGTGCCAGCAGTCCCGGGGGACTAGCGAGCACAGATACGCAGTATTTT. Translated, it gives CASSPGGLASTDTQYF.

The genes are TRBV29-1 and TRBJ2-5; tentative D call: TRBD2 (6 bases). Germline-derived CDR1 and CDR2 are SQVTM and ANQGSEA. V was trimmed by 7 bases and J by 1 base, leaving 10 bases between them. This CDR3 region has 12 residues. The CDR3 bases are TGCAGCGCACGGACTACCCAAGAGACCCAGTACTTC. Translating gives CSARTTQETQYF.

The chain employs TRBV7-2 and TRBJ2-7; 7 bases fit TRBD2. The CDR3 sequence is 17 residues long. V lost 6 bases and J lost 2; bases outside the gene matches: 16. Per germline, CDR1 SGHTA and CDR2 FQGNSA. Here the CDR3 reads CASSPPWDYSITYEQYF. DNA for the CDR3: TGTGCCAGCAGTCCCCCCTGGGACTACTCTATAACCTACGAGCAGTACTTC.

The chain employs TRBV19 and TRBJ2-1; no definite D call. In germline, CDR1 is LNHDA, CDR2 SQIVND (reference sequence). The CDR3 spans 13 residues. The germline V and J ends were trimmed by 5 bases and 4 bases, with 9 bases remaining between them. The CDR3 sequence is CASSPRVYNEQFF. The CDR3 nucleotides are TGTGCCAGTAGTCCTCGGGTTTACAATGAGCAGTTCTTC.

This chain uses TRBV18 with TRBJ2-3; TRBD2 matches at 10 bases. Germline loops: CDR1 KGHSH, CDR2 LQKENI. CDR3 length: 17 amino acids. V shed 0 bases and J 5 bases; nucleotides not matched to a gene: 8. CDR3 coding DNA: TGTGCCAGCTCACCACCCCCGGCTAGCGGGAGAGAAGATACGCAGTATTTT. It codes for CASSPPPASGREDTQYF. Filled out from reference TRBV18 and TRBJ2-3, the complete variable domain reads NAGVMQNPRHLVRRRGQEARLRCSPMKGHSHVYWYRQLPEEGLKFMVYLQKENIIDESGMPKERFSAEFPKEGPSILRIQQVVRGDSAAYFCASSPPPASGREDTQYFGPGTRLTVL.

The V gene is TRBV6-1, the J gene TRBJ2-6; possibly TRBD1 for D (5 bases). The germline gives CDR1 MNHNS, CDR2 SASEGT. Trimming took 3 bases from V and 0 from J, leaving 12 bases between them. The CDR3 sequence is 17 residues long. CDR3 residues: CASSDRALPSGANVLTF. The CDR3 DNA reads TGTGCCAGCAGTGACAGGGCGCTGCCCTCTGGGGCCAACGTCCTGACTTTC.

The chain joins TRBV4-3 to TRBJ1-2; D is undetermined. CDR1 is LGHNA and CDR2 is YSLEER in the germline V gene. Trimming took 4 bases from V and 1 from J, leaving 7 bases between them. The CDR3 is made up of 13 amino acids. The CDR3 is CASSRQVNYGYTF. In nucleotides, the CDR3 is TGCGCCAGCAGCCGCCAGGTTAACTATGGCTACACCTTC.

In this sample, this clone turned up once. This chain links TRBV18 with TRBJ1-5; no firm D call. Trimming removed 2 bases at V and 4 bases at J, with 6 bases between. Looked up from germline, CDR1 is KGHSH and CDR2 is LQKENI. This CDR3 is built from 13 residues. CDR3 residues: CASSPGENQPQHF. CDR3 DNA sequence: TGTGCCAGCTCACCAGGGGAGAATCAGCCCCAGCATTTT.

This clone has just one count. The CDR3 reads CASTHARGVDYGYTF. The CDR3 nucleotides read TGTGCCAGTACACACGCCAGGGGAGTGGACTATGGCTACACCTTC. This chain uses TRBV19 with TRBJ1-2, with D tentatively TRBD1 (6 bases). This CDR3 is 15 amino acids long. Trimming took off 7 bases at V and 3 bases at J, with 18 bases between the two ends. Germline V lookup: CDR1 LNHDA, CDR2 SQIVND (reference sequence).